Listed below are T cell receptor beta chains from one sample, sequenced in a study of T cells after yellow fever vaccination. TCRdb reprocessed the 5' RACE reads via MiXCR and lists one record per CDR3 protein. Of more than 300,000 distinct CDR3 sequences listed, approximately 12% are singletons. Sequencing used CD4+ T cells sorted from PBMCs, obtained 45 days after the yellow fever booster vaccination. The receptors stem from a man younger than 35 who received the YFV17D yellow fever vaccine. Each CDR3 is given with its conserved first and last residue. The D gene is left open where the match is weak. Not all rows give a size; the values are once, few, many and, for expanded clones, a class.

TRBD2 TRBJ2-1 - TRBV11-2 14 TGTGCCAGCAGCTTAGTAGCGGGGGTCAATGAGCAGTTCTTC CASSLVAGVNEQFF
- TRBJ1-4 - TRBV6-1 17 TGTGCCAGCAGTGAGAGTTTCGGGAGGATCGGGGATGAAAAACTGTTTTTT CASSESFGRIGDEKLFF
- TRBJ2-1 - TRBV6-1 12 TGTGCCAGCAGTGATCAGACGAGAATGCAGTTCTTC CASSDQTRMQFF
TRBD1 TRBJ2-7 many TRBV7-3 15 TGTGCCAGCAGCTTGGGCACAGGGGTCGGGTACGAGCAGTACTTC CASSLGTGVGYEQYF
- TRBJ1-1 few TRBV12-3/TRBV12-4 16 TGTGCCAGCAGTTTCGACCGTAATAGGGCCAACACTGAAGCTTTCTTT CASSFDRNRANTEAFF
TRBD1 TRBJ2-2 few TRBV6-2/TRBV6-3 14 TGTGCCAGCAACCGACAGGGTATCACCGGGGAGCTGTTTTTT CASNRQGITGELFF
TRBD1 TRBJ2-3 - TRBV12-3/TRBV12-4 16 TGTGCCAGCAGTACCGGGACAGGGTTCGGCACAGATACGCAGTATTTT CASSTGTGFGTDTQYF
TRBD2 TRBJ2-5 few TRBV20-1 15 TGCAGTACGGGACTAGCGGGGGCCGGCCAAGAGACCCAGTACTTC CSTGLAGAGQETQYF
TRBD1 TRBJ1-5 - TRBV5-6 13 TGTGCCAGCAGCGCGGGACAGGAACAGCCCCAGCATTTT CASSAGQEQPQHF
- TRBJ2-3 few TRBV9 14 TGTGCCAGCAGCGTTGGAGGGGTTGCAGATACGCAGTATTTT CASSVGGVADTQYF
- TRBJ1-1 - TRBV25-1 12 TGTGCCAGCAGTGTACCCAAGGGGCGAGCTTTCTTT CASSVPKGRAFF
- TRBJ1-1 few TRBV6-6 14 TGTGCCAGCAGGAGATTGCCACGGGACACTGAAGCTTTCTTT CASRRLPRDTEAFF
TRBD1 TRBJ1-1 - TRBV5-1 14 TGCGCCAGCCTGGGACAGGGGGGCAACACTGAAGCTTTCTTT CASLGQGGNTEAFF
- TRBJ1-2 few TRBV11-2 16 TGTGCCAGCAGCTCCCGCGGGCCCTCATTAAGCTATGGCTACACCTTC CASSSRGPSLSYGYTF
TRBD1 TRBJ2-2 few TRBV29-1 14 TGCAGCGTTGGGACAGGGATACGATCCGGGGAGCTGTTTTTT CSVGTGIRSGELFF
TRBD1 TRBJ2-5 many TRBV5-1 13 TGCGCCAGCAGCTTGGAAGGGGGCGAGACCCAGTACTTC CASSLEGGETQYF
TRBD2 TRBJ2-3 few TRBV20-1 19 TGCAGTGCTAGAGAGCCCCAAGGCGGGACTAGCGGGGGTAGAGATACGCAGTATTTT CSAREPQGGTSGGRDTQYF
- TRBJ1-1 few TRBV5-1 14 TGCGCCAGCAGCTTGGGGAACGGGAACACTGAAGCTTTCTTT CASSLGNGNTEAFF
- TRBJ2-3 few TRBV12-3/TRBV12-4 14 TGTGCCAGCAGTAGAGAGGGGAGCACAGATACGCAGTATTTT CASSREGSTDTQYF
- TRBJ1-1 few TRBV6-2/TRBV6-3 14 TGTGCCAGCACCCAGAATTGGGGAGGCACTGAAGCTTTCTTT CASTQNWGGTEAFF
- TRBJ1-5 - TRBV30 13 TGTGCCTGGAGTGTGAGCGATAATCAGCCCCAGCATTTT CAWSVSDNQPQHF
TRBD2 TRBJ2-5 - TRBV4-2 15 TGTGCCAGCAGCCGAGATGTTAGCGGGGTAGAGACCCAGTACTTC CASSRDVSGVETQYF
- TRBJ1-6 few TRBV5-5 13 TGTGCCAGCAGCCCCGGACAGAGTTCACCCCTCCACTTT CASSPGQSSPLHF
- TRBJ2-1 - TRBV11-3 13 TGTGCCAGCAGCCTAGGCCCTAGTTATGAGCAGTTCTTC CASSLGPSYEQFF
- TRBJ1-1 few TRBV15 15 TGTGCCACCAGCAGCCGCAAACCCCTTCAGGGGGAAGCTTTCTTT CATSSRKPLQGEAFF
TRBD1 TRBJ1-1 - TRBV5-4 15 TGTGCCAGCAGCTCGACAGGGGTCACGCCGACTGAAGCTTTCTTT CASSSTGVTPTEAFF
TRBD1 TRBJ2-7 few TRBV20-1 12 TGCAGTGCCCCCGGACAGGCCTACGAGCAGTACTTC CSAPGQAYEQYF
- TRBJ2-1 few TRBV21-1 15 TGTGCCAGCAGCAATGTAGGGGGCATGGGGAGTGAGCAGTTCTTC CASSNVGGMGSEQFF
TRBD2 TRBJ2-1 few TRBV15 16 TGTGCCACCAGCAGAGATCTAGCGGGGGGTCACAATGAGCAGTTCTTC CATSRDLAGGHNEQFF
- TRBJ2-5 few TRBV5-1 15 TGCGCCAGCAGCTTATGGGCCCCAGGGGAGGAGACCCAGTACTTC CASSLWAPGEETQYF
- TRBJ1-6 - TRBV5-4 15 TGTGCCAGCAGTAAACAACCCGGGAATCGATCACCCCTCCACTTT CASSKQPGNRSPLHF
TRBD2 TRBJ2-3 - TRBV4-2 17 TGTGCCAGCAGCCAAGCACCGGCTAGCGGGGACACAGATACGCAGTATTTT CASSQAPASGDTDTQYF
TRBD2 TRBJ2-3 - TRBV12-3/TRBV12-4 14 TGTGCCAGCAGGGGACTAAGAGGTACAGATACGCAGTATTTT CASRGLRGTDTQYF
- TRBJ2-5 - TRBV5-1 14 TGCGCCAGCAGCTTGGAACAGGGAGGGGAGACCCAGTACTTC CASSLEQGGETQYF
- TRBJ2-4 many TRBV5-1 15 TGCGCCAGCAGCTTGGGCGACAGGGAGGAAAACATTCAGTACTTC CASSLGDREENIQYF
- TRBJ1-5 few TRBV2 14 TGTGCCAGCAACGGAGGGGGGGCTAGGCAGCCCCAGCATTTT CASNGGGARQPQHF
- TRBJ1-1 many TRBV11-2 16 TGTGCCAGCAGCTTAGAATGGCGCCTAAAGAACACTGAAGCTTTCTTT CASSLEWRLKNTEAFF
- TRBJ1-6 few TRBV6-2/TRBV6-3 13 TGTGCCAGCCATCCTTTGAGGGTTTCACCCCTCCACTTT CASHPLRVSPLHF
- TRBJ2-3 - TRBV19 17 TGTGCCACCAGTTCACAGCAGGGTGACCGTATCACAGATACGCAGTATTTT CATSSQQGDRITDTQYF
- TRBJ2-7 few TRBV12-3/TRBV12-4 15 TGTGCCAGCAGTTTTCTATTCGGCGGGAACTACGAGCAGTACTTC CASSFLFGGNYEQYF
- TRBJ1-3 few TRBV5-5 16 TGTGCCAGCAGCCGGGTCCCTTCAGGGATGGAAAACACCATATATTTT CASSRVPSGMENTIYF
TRBD2 TRBJ2-7 - TRBV20-1 15 TGCAGTGCCAAGTCTACTAGCGGGAGTGGATACGAGCAGTACTTC CSAKSTSGSGYEQYF
TRBD2 TRBJ2-7 many TRBV5-1 17 TGCGCCAGCAGCATAACCTTAGCGGGGGGCAGCTCCTACGAGCAGTACTTC CASSITLAGGSSYEQYF
- TRBJ2-2 - TRBV6-6 15 TGTGCCAGCAGTTACTTGGGGGGTTACGCCGGGGAGCTGTTTTTT CASSYLGGYAGELFF
- TRBJ2-5 - TRBV7-9 13 TGTGCCAGCAGCTTCATGGATCAAGAGACCCAGTACTTC CASSFMDQETQYF